Listed below are T cell receptor beta chains from one sample, sequenced in a study of blood T cell repertoires in COVID-19. This table comes from immunoSEQ multiplex PCR, and its TCRdb copy is limited to in-frame clones, with some not included. This table holds about 76,000 clones, roughly four fifths found once. The material sequenced was peripheral blood. Source of these receptors: a man aged 65 to 85 with acute or convalescent COVID-19. Each CDR3 is given with its conserved first and last residue. D genes are given only for firm matches. Expanded clones are given a class, and other clones once, few, many or no size at all.

len | abundance | j_gene | v_gene | d_gene | CDR3nt | CDR3aa
14 | NA | TRBJ2-1 | TRBV19 | NA | TGTGCCAGTAGTATCAGGGGAACCCACAATGAGCAGTTCTTC | CASSIRGTHNEQFF
14 | NA | TRBJ2-3 | TRBV27 | TRBD1 | TGTGCCAGCAGTCAGGACAGGGGGCAAGATACGCAGTATTTT | CASSQDRGQDTQYF
15 | many | TRBJ1-4 | TRBV28 | NA | TGTGCCAGCAGTATATTCACTGCAACTAATGAAAAACTGTTTTTT | CASSIFTATNEKLFF
12 | NA | TRBJ2-5 | TRBV5-5 | NA | TGTGCCAGCAGCCGGACAATAGAGACCCAGTACTTC | CASSRTIETQYF
14 | few | TRBJ2-3 | TRBV19 | NA | TGTGCCAGTAGTATCCAGGGTTTCACAGATACGCAGTATTTT | CASSIQGFTDTQYF
15 | NA | TRBJ1-5 | TRBV7-8 | NA | TGTGCCAGCAGCTTATATAGGACAGGCAATCAGCCCCAGCATTTT | CASSLYRTGNQPQHF
13 | few | TRBJ2-5 | TRBV7-6 | TRBD2 | TGTGCCAGCAGCCCGCCGGGGGGAGAGACCCAGTACTTC | CASSPPGGETQYF
15 | few | TRBJ2-3 | TRBV19 | TRBD2 | TGTGCCAGTAAGGACGGGAGGGCTTGGACAGATACGCAGTATTTT | CASKDGRAWTDTQYF
15 | NA | TRBJ2-7 | TRBV27 | NA | TGTGCCAGCAGTCCGCTGCCAGCGGCTTCCTACGAGCAGTACTTC | CASSPLPAASYEQYF
14 | few | TRBJ2-5 | TRBV3-1/TRBV3-2 | TRBD1 | TGTGCCAGCAGCCAGGCCGGGACAGGGGAGACCCAGTACTTC | CASSQAGTGETQYF
14 | many | TRBJ2-7 | TRBV5-4 | NA | TGTGCCAGCAGCTTGGACCCAGCGGGTGGCGAGCAGTACTTC | CASSLDPAGGEQYF
14 | NA | TRBJ2-1 | TRBV3-1/TRBV3-2 | NA | TGTGCCAGCAGCCAAGGCCGACAGCCCAATGAGCAGTTCTTC | CASSQGRQPNEQFF
16 | NA | TRBJ1-4 | TRBV5-4 | NA | TGTGCCAGCAGCTTGAGGGGGACAAAAACTAATGAAAAACTGTTTTTT | CASSLRGTKTNEKLFF
14 | NA | TRBJ2-5 | TRBV5-4 | NA | TGTGCCAGCAGCTTGGGAGGGAGGTGGGAGACCCAGTACTTC | CASSLGGRWETQYF
15 | NA | TRBJ2-3 | TRBV7-9 | TRBD2 | TGTGCCAGCAGCCTGACTAGCGGGAGAGGGGATACGCAGTATTTT | CASSLTSGRGDTQYF
15 | NA | TRBJ1-5 | TRBV10-1 | NA | TGCGCCAGCAGTGGGATGGGGCGGAGCAATCAGCCCCAGCATTTT | CASSGMGRSNQPQHF
15 | NA | TRBJ2-1 | TRBV10-3 | TRBD2 | TGTGCCATCACCTCGGGACTAGCGGGAGGGGATGAGCAGTTCTTC | CAITSGLAGGDEQFF
18 | NA | TRBJ1-3 | TRBV28 | NA | TGTGCCAGCAGTCCTTTATATAGCCGGTTTAACTCTGGAAACACCATATATTTT | CASSPLYSRFNSGNTIYF
14 | NA | TRBJ2-3 | TRBV19 | NA | TGTGCCAGTAGTATATCGGTTAGCACAGATACGCAGTATTTT | CASSISVSTDTQYF
15 | NA | TRBJ2-5 | TRBV25-1 | TRBD1 | TGTGCCAGCAGTGGCGCCGGGACAGCCCAAGAGACCCAGTACTTC | CASSGAGTAQETQYF
12 | NA | TRBJ2-5 | TRBV18 | NA | TGTGCCAGCTCACCGACTAGAGAGACCCAGTACTTC | CASSPTRETQYF
13 | NA | TRBJ1-4 | TRBV10-3 | NA | TGTGCCATTAAACAGGAGACTAATGAAAAACTGTTTTTT | CAIKQETNEKLFF
13 | NA | TRBJ1-3 | TRBV28 | TRBD1 | TGTGCCAGCAGTTTTTCACAGGGGTACACCATATATTTT | CASSFSQGYTIYF
15 | NA | TRBJ2-2 | TRBV28 | TRBD1 | TGTGCCAGCAGAGGGACAGCGTCCTCCCCCGGGGAGCTGTTTTTT | CASRGTASSPGELFF
16 | NA | TRBJ1-2 | TRBV19 | NA | TGTGCCAGTAGTATCCTGCCCTTCCCGGCGGCCTATGGCTACACCTTC | CASSILPFPAAYGYTF
12 | NA | TRBJ1-4 | TRBV3-1/TRBV3-2 | NA | TGTGCCAGCAGCCAAGGGGAGAGTCAACTGTTTTTT | CASSQGESQLFF
13 | NA | TRBJ1-2 | TRBV6-5 | NA | TGTGCCAGCAGTTACGACAGCAACTATGGCTACACCTTC | CASSYDSNYGYTF
16 | NA | TRBJ1-2 | TRBV28 | NA | TGTGCCAGCAGTCCTTCCCGAGGGGGTGGGGGATATGGCTACACCTTC | CASSPSRGGGGYGYTF
14 | many | TRBJ2-2 | TRBV3-1/TRBV3-2 | TRBD2 | TGTGCCAGCAGCCCCGAAGGGAGGGTCGGGGAGCTGTTTTTT | CASSPEGRVGELFF
15 | NA | TRBJ2-2 | TRBV5-4 | NA | TGTGCCAGCAGCGTCCATCTAACGAACACCGGGGAGCTGTTTTTT | CASSVHLTNTGELFF
14 | NA | TRBJ2-5 | TRBV2 | TRBD1 | TGTGCCAGCAGGCGCGGGACAGGAGAAGAGACCCAGTACTTC | CASRRGTGEETQYF
12 | NA | TRBJ2-7 | TRBV4-1 | NA | TGCGCCAGCAGCCAAGCAGCAGGCGAGCAGTACTTC | CASSQAAGEQYF
14 | few | TRBJ1-1 | TRBV7-9 | TRBD1 | TGTGCCAGCAGCCAGAAGGGGGCTGCCACTGAAGCTTTCTTT | CASSQKGAATEAFF
16 | NA | TRBJ2-7 | TRBV5-4 | NA | TGTGCCAGCAGCTTGGCACAGGGGGGGAGCTCCTACGAGCAGTACTTC | CASSLAQGGSSYEQYF
14 | few | TRBJ2-7 | TRBV18 | TRBD2 | TGTGCCAGCTCACTGGGGCGGGAGTCGTACGAGCAGTACTTC | CASSLGRESYEQYF
12 | NA | TRBJ2-3 | TRBV28 | NA | TGTGCCAGCACCGGTAGCACAGATACGCAGTATTTT | CASTGSTDTQYF
14 | NA | TRBJ1-1 | TRBV6-5 | NA | TGTGCCAGCACCCAAAACAGGGCGAGGACTGAAGCTTTCTTT | CASTQNRARTEAFF
15 | NA | TRBJ2-2 | TRBV2 | NA | TGTGCCAGCAGTGAAATCAGGTCGGTGTCCGGGGAGCTGTTTTTT | CASSEIRSVSGELFF
16 | NA | TRBJ2-3 | TRBV18 | TRBD2 | TGTGCCAGCTCACCACAACTAGCGGGAGCCCCAGATACGCAGTATTTT | CASSPQLAGAPDTQYF
13 | NA | TRBJ2-1 | TRBV28 | NA | TGTGCCAGCGCTGACAACTCCTACAATGAGCAGTTCTTC | CASADNSYNEQFF
14 | NA | TRBJ2-1 | TRBV28 | TRBD2 | TGTGCCAGCAGTTTCGGCGGGAGGTTCGATGAGCAGTTCTTC | CASSFGGRFDEQFF
16 | NA | TRBJ2-6 | TRBV9 | TRBD1 | TGTGCCAGCAGCGCGGACAGGGGGAATGGGGCCAACGTCCTGACTTTC | CASSADRGNGANVLTF
16 | NA | TRBJ2-7 | TRBV6-7 | TRBD1 | TGTGCCAGCAGTTCCGCCCCGGGACAGACGACCTACGAGCAGTACTTC | CASSSAPGQTTYEQYF
13 | NA | TRBJ2-1 | TRBV18 | NA | TGTGCCAGCTCACCATCTAACGGCGGCGAGCAGTTCTTC | CASSPSNGGEQFF
17 | NA | TRBJ1-1 | TRBV2 | TRBD1 | TGTGCCAGCAAGACCGGGACAGGGGACGGGGAGAACACTGAAGCTTTCTTT | CASKTGTGDGENTEAFF
13 | NA | TRBJ2-5 | TRBV28 | TRBD1 | TGTGCCAGCGTTCCAGGGGGCCAAGAGACCCAGTACTTC | CASVPGGQETQYF
16 | NA | TRBJ1-6 | TRBV5-1 | TRBD1 | TGCGCCAGCAGCTTGGCGGGGACAGGGGGGAATTCACCCCTCCACTTT | CASSLAGTGGNSPLHF
14 | NA | TRBJ2-1 | TRBV27 | NA | TGTGCCAGCAGTGGGGGCAGCTCCTACAATGAGCAGTTCTTC | CASSGGSSYNEQFF
16 | NA | TRBJ2-6 | TRBV10-3 | NA | TGTGCCATCAGTGATAAACAGGGCTCTGGGGCCAACGTCCTGACTTTC | CAISDKQGSGANVLTF